This TCR beta chain was recovered during a study of PD-1 blockade in classical Hodgkin lymphoma. Here immunoSEQ multiplex PCR was the method, and the copy in TCRdb shows in-frame clones only, minus some. The data hold approximately 21,000 clones, with 68% observed a single time. Findings and caveats of the study: Complete responders possessed baseline diversity comparable to newly diagnosed patients. Initiation of nivolumab under 1 year after ASCT led to exclusion of patients. TCR diversity rose significantly by C4D1 in CD4+ but not CD8+ cells. Although disease activity or prior therapy may be involved, causes of the repertoire differences remain undefined.

Comment on this clone: Its antigen is currently unknown.

All the patients suffered relapse after autologous stem cell transplantation, and brentuximab vedotin exposure differed. The CDR3 has 15 amino acids. V shed 3 bases and J shed 0 bases, with 11 bases lying between them. The germline gives CDR1 MDHEN, CDR2 SYDVKM. The specimen was peripheral blood mononuclear cells (PBMCs), collected at baseline. This clonotype was sampled from a human donor with classical Hodgkin lymphoma. The chain combines TRBV28 with TRBJ1-1; D is ambiguous. CDR3 nucleotides: TGTGCCAGCAGTTTTTCCCGCCCAATGAACACTGAAGCTTTCTTT. It is translated as CASSFSRPMNTEAFF.